This T cell receptor beta chain was sequenced in a study of blood T cells in healthy people across ages. The use of a sample-barcoded 5' primer and a J-beta primer mix characterized a second PCR of roughly 6 to 11 cycles. One entry per CDR3 protein, called by TCRdb with MiXCR from the 5' RACE reads. The data contain around 1,900,000 distinct CDR3 sequences, about 39% of them singletons. Each sample used at least 7 million PBMCs. The CDR3 has 15 residues. Germline-derived CDR1 and CDR2 are SGHAT and FQNNGV. With 2 bases clipped from V and 7 bases from J, the junction kept 6 bases outside the gene matches.

The TCR comes from a human donor in good health. The chain is built from TRBV11-2 and TRBJ2-1; TRBD2 matches at 9 bases. What was sequenced was blood. The CDR3 DNA follows: TGTGCCAGCAGCTTAAGGGGACTAGCTATAAATGAGCAGTTCTTC. It translates to CASSLRGLAINEQFF.